This TCR beta chain derives from a study of T-cell memory formation after mild COVID-19. Study summary: In these data, TCR clusters were largely donor specific. General study points: Most CD4+ clones that shrank were in CM and EM, while CD8+ ones turned up in EMRA. There was a balanced CD4/CD8 profile in clones contracting day 15 to 85, and later expanders leaned CD4+.

The CDR3 loop spans 15 amino acids. The V and J ends lost 0 bases and 1 base respectively, with 10 bases between them. The germline V gene encodes CDR1 SGHNT and CDR2 YYREEE (reference sequence). On this clonotype itself: Its target is unknown.

Constant-segment primers served in 5'RACE that generated TCR alpha and TCR beta cDNA libraries bearing sample barcodes and UMIs. TCRdb re-derived calls from the 5' RACE reads in MiXCR, one entry per CDR3 protein. The sample records around 510,000 distinct CDR3 sequences, 20% to 25% being singletons. The source of this sequence is an adult woman who had mild COVID-19 (a few samples of this study predate the infection). Cell type and time point are not known. The sample consisted of PBMCs or a T cell subset sorted from them (not recorded which). The chain recombines TRBV5-4 with TRBJ1-2, with no clear D. DNA for the CDR3: TGTGCCAGCAGCTTGGCAACAGCTAATAACTATGGCTACACCTTC. Translating gives CASSLATANNYGYTF.